Presented here are 18 T cell receptor beta chains from one specimen sequenced in a study of CD8 T cells in Susac syndrome. Reverse transcription used about 0.45 to 1 ug RNA and random hexamers. TCRdb re-called the immunoSEQ multiplex PCR reads with MiXCR, one entry per CDR3 protein. Counted here are roughly 150,000 distinct CDR3 sequences, approximately 96% occurring once; the ten biggest clones make up roughly 0.19%. The specimen sequenced was CD8+ T cells from PBMCs. Receptors were obtained from a human donor with multiple sclerosis.

This chain joins TRBV7-9 and TRBJ2-3; 9 bases fit TRBD1. This CDR3 contains 15 residues. Germline trimming cut 5 bases from V and 2 bases from J; bases unmatched to any gene: 5. Germline V lookup: CDR1 SEHNR, CDR2 FQNEAQ (reference sequence). The CDR3 loop is CASSPRDRDTDTQYF. DNA of the CDR3: TGTGCCAGCAGCCCCCGGGACAGGGACACAGATACGCAGTATTTT.

This clonotype was detected only once. The chain couples TRBV27 to TRBJ2-1; D is ambiguous. CDR3 length: 11 residues. Germline values: CDR1 MNHEY, CDR2 SMNVEV (reference sequence). Trimming shortened V by 6 bases and J by 6 bases, and 6 bases separated the two germline ends. CDR3: CASRPGNEQFF. CDR3 sequence (DNA): TGTGCCAGCAGACCAGGCAATGAGCAGTTCTTC.

The rearrangement links TRBV27 to TRBJ2-5; 9 bases are shared with TRBD1. The germline CDR1 and CDR2 sequences are MNHEY and SMNVEV (reference sequence). J was trimmed by 2 bases and V by 5 bases; bases with no gene match: 6. This CDR3 has 15 amino acids. The CDR3 DNA reads as TGTGCCAGCAGTCCCCGGGACAGGGTTCAAGAGACCCAGTACTTC. As protein: CASSPRDRVQETQYF.

The CDR3 spells CASSPRGRWSEGSHEQYF. The CDR3 bases are TGTGCCAGCAGCCCGCGAGGTCGTTGGTCCGAAGGTAGCCACGAGCAGTACTTC. This rearrangement joins TRBV7-6 to TRBJ2-7; D gene unclear. This CDR3 is 18 amino acids long. CDR1 and CDR2 (germline): SGHVS, FNYEAQ. Trimming left V 5 bases short and J 5 bases short, with 28 bases between.

The chain couples TRBV11-2 to TRBJ2-3, with 7 positions matching TRBD1. Unmatched junction bases numbered 8, after V lost 5 bases and J lost 0 bases. The V gene's germline CDR1 is SGHAT and CDR2 FQNNGV. The CDR3 is 16 amino acids. CDR3 region: CASSRTGHTSTDTQYF. CDR3 nucleotides: TGTGCCAGCAGCCGGACAGGACACACTAGCACAGATACGCAGTATTTT.

The J gene is TRBJ1-1, the V gene TRBV29-1, with TRBD1 matching 7 bases. The ends lost 4 bases at V and 4 bases at J; junction bases unmatched: 15. Per germline, CDR1 SQVTM and CDR2 ANQGSEA. This CDR3 has 16 residues. In DNA, the CDR3 is TGCAGCGTTGGGGGCCTACAGGGGCCCTTCGGCACTGAAGCTTTCTTT. Translation gives CSVGGLQGPFGTEAFF.

The chain is built from TRBV3-1 and TRBJ2-1; D tentatively fits TRBD1 or TRBD2 (5 bases each). Germline CDR1 LGHDT, CDR2 YNNKEL (reference sequence). The ends were cut back, 3 bases at V and 6 bases at J, with 9 bases in the middle. There are 13 residues in the CDR3. The CDR3 coding sequence is TGTGCCAGCAGCCAGGAGAGGGGCAATGAGCAGTTCTTC. Translated: CASSQERGNEQFF.

The rearrangement uses TRBV19 and TRBJ1-1; D is perhaps TRBD1 (5 bases). Germline values: CDR1 LNHDA, CDR2 SQIVND (reference sequence). V was trimmed by 3 bases and J by 1 base, leaving 9 bases between them. The CDR3 contains 14 residues. This chain's CDR3 is CASSIGDPNTEAFF. The CDR3 DNA sequence: TGTGCCAGTAGTATCGGGGACCCGAACACTGAAGCTTTCTTT.

The chain recombines TRBV2 with TRBJ1-1, with 9 bases matching TRBD1. This CDR3 has 15 residues. Germline assignment: CDR1 SNHLY and CDR2 FYNNEI. The V gene end was trimmed by 6 bases and the J gene end by 0 bases; junction bases not matched to a gene: 5. CDR3 in DNA: TGTGCCAGCAGCCCGAGGGACAGGGTGAACACTGAAGCTTTCTTT. Amino acids: CASSPRDRVNTEAFF.

The chain combines TRBV27 with TRBJ1-5, with 8 bases aligning to TRBD1. The V gene's germline CDR1 is MNHEY and CDR2 SMNVEV (reference sequence). The junction had 7 bases not matched to a gene; V was cut back by 5 bases and J by 7 bases. The CDR3 length is 14 residues. The CDR3 sequence is CASSPTGAGQPQHF. CDR3 coding DNA: TGTGCCAGCAGTCCGACAGGGGCAGGGCAGCCCCAGCATTTT.

This chain's CDR3 is CASSLARGSNQPQHF. The DNA for the CDR3 is TGTGCCAGCAGCTTAGCCAGGGGAAGCAATCAGCCCCAGCATTTT. The chain employs TRBV7-9 and TRBJ1-5; possibly TRBD1 for D (6 bases). Trimming took off 0 bases at V and 1 base at J, with 7 bases between the two ends. The CDR3 length is 15 residues. From germline, CDR1 is SEHNR and CDR2 FQNEAQ (reference sequence). The full variable domain, its missing parts supplied by reference TRBV7-9 and TRBJ1-5, is DTGVSQNPRHKITKRGQNVTFRCDPISEHNRLYWYRQTLGQGPEFLTYFQNEAQLEKSRLLSDRFSAERPKGSFSTLEIQRTEQGDSAMYLCASSLARGSNQPQHFGDGTRLSIL.

This clonotype was seen only once. The chain combines TRBV29-1 with TRBJ2-7; D uncertain. The CDR3 has 18 amino acids. Germline values: CDR1 SQVTM, CDR2 ANQGSEA. The CDR3 sequence is CRKPDLVSVYSRSYEQYF. For the CDR3, the DNA is TGCAGAAAGCCCGACTTGGTGAGCGTATACTCCAGATCCTACGAGCAGTACTTC.

V gene TRBV24-1 combines with J gene TRBJ2-7, with TRBD1 matching 9 bases. The CDR3 totals 11 residues. J lost 11 bases, V lost 5 bases, and 3 bases had no gene match. Germline CDR1 KGHDR, CDR2 SFDVKD. The DNA of the CDR3 is TGTGCCACCAGTGGGACAGGGGAAAAGTACTTC. Residues: CATSGTGEKYF.

Points on this clonotype: A read error may produce the germline difference seen at one junction end. The chain is built from TRBV6-5 and TRBJ2-5, with D perhaps being TRBD1 or TRBD2 (5 bases each). In germline, CDR1 is MNHEY, CDR2 SVGAGI. This CDR3 region has 12 residues. The CDR3 loop reads CASSYSTGPPNF. DNA of the CDR3: TGTGCCAGCAGTTACTCGACGGGACCGCCTAACTTC.

The rearrangement links TRBV20-1 to TRBJ2-1, with 7 bases that match TRBD2. Germline V gene data show CDR1 as DFQATT and CDR2 as SNEGSKA (reference sequence). V gave up 0 bases and J gave up 16 bases; unmatched junction bases: 12. The CDR3 extends over 13 amino acids. CDR3 in amino acids: CSARDPTGRLDFF. DNA of the CDR3: TGCAGTGCTAGAGACCCGACCGGGAGGTTGGACTTCTTC.

V gene TRBV30 combines with J gene TRBJ1-1; D is possibly TRBD1 (6 bases). The CDR3 is made up of 11 amino acids. Deletions cut 3 bases from V and 5 bases from J, with 7 bases between. Germline loops: CDR1 GTSNPN, CDR2 SVGIG (reference sequence). The CDR3 bases are TGTGCCTGGAGGAGGGGGACTGAAGCTTTCTTT. Translation gives CAWRRGTEAFF.

This sequence joins TRBV20-1 and TRBJ2-1, with TRBD2 matching 11 bases. The germline V gene encodes CDR1 DFQATT and CDR2 SNEGSKA (reference sequence). CDR3 length: 17 amino acids. Trimming cost V 3 bases and J 0 bases; bases outside gene matches: 7. The CDR3, as DNA: TGCAGTGCTAGGGGACTAGCGGTACCGACCTCCTACAATGAGCAGTTCTTC. Translating it yields CSARGLAVPTSYNEQFF.

The gene calls are TRBV2 and TRBJ2-4; D remains ambiguous. This CDR3 comprises 16 residues. CDR1 SNHLY and CDR2 FYNNEI come from the germline V gene. Trimming took off 4 bases at V and 1 base at J, with 14 bases between the two ends. The CDR3 DNA is TGTGCCAGCAGTGTACTCGGGCCATCGGCCAAAAACATTCAGTACTTC. Amino acids: CASSVLGPSAKNIQYF.